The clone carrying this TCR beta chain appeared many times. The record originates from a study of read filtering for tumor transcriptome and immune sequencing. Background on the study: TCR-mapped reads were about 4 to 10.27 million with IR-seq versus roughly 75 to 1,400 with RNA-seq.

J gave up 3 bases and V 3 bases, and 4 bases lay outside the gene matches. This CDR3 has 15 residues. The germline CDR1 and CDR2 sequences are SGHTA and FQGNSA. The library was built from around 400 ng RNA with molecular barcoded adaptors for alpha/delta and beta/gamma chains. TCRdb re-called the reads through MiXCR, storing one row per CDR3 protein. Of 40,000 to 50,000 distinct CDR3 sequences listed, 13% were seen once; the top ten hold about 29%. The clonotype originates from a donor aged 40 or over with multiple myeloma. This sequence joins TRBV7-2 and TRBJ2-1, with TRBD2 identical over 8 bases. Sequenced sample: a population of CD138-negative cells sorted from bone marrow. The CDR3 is CASSFMSGGYNEQFF. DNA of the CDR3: TGTGCCAGCAGCTTCATGAGCGGGGGCTACAATGAGCAGTTCTTC.